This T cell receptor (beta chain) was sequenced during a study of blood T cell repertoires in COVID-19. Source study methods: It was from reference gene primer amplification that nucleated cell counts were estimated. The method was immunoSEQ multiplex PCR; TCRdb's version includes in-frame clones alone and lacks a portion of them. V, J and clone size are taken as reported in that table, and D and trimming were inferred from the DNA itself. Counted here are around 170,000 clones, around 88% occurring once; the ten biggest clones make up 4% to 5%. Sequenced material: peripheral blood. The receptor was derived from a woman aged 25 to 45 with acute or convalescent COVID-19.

CDR3 bases: TGCGCCAGCAGCCTTCCGACAGCCGGATTATTAACTAATGAAAAACTGTTTTTT. Translating it yields CASSLPTAGLLTNEKLFF. J is TRBJ1-4 and V is TRBV5-1, with a weak D call TRBD1 (5 bases). The CDR3 is made up of 18 amino acids. Trimming removed 4 bases from V and 1 base from J, with 20 bases in between. The germline V gene has CDR1 SGHRS and CDR2 YFSETQ.